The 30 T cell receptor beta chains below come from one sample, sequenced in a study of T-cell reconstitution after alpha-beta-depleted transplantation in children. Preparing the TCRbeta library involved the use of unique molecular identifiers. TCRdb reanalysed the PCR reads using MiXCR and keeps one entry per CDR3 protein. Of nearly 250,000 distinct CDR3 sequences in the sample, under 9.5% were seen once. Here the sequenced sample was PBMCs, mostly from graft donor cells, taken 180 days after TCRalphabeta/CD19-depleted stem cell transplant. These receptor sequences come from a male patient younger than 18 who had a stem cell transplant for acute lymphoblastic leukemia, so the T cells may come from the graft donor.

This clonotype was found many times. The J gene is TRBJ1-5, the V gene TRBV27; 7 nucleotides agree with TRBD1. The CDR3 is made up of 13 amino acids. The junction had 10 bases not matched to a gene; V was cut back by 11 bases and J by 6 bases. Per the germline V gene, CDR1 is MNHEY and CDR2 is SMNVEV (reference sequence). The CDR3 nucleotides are TGTGCCGCAGGGGGGGGGGCGTTTCAGCCCCAGCATTTT. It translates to CAAGGGAFQPQHF.

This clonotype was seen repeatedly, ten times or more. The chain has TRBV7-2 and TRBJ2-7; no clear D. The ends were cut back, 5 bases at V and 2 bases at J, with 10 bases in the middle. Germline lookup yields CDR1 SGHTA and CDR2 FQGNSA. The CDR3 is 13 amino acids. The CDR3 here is CASSRPSTYEQYF. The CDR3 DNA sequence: TGTGCCAGCAGCCGCCCTTCGACCTACGAGCAGTACTTC. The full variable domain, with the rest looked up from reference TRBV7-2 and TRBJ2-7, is GAGVSQSPSNKVTEKGKDVELRCDPISGHTALYWYRQSLGQGLEFLIYFQGNSAPDKSGLPSDRFSAERTGGSVSTLTIQRTQQEDSAVYLCASSRPSTYEQYFGPGTRLTVT.

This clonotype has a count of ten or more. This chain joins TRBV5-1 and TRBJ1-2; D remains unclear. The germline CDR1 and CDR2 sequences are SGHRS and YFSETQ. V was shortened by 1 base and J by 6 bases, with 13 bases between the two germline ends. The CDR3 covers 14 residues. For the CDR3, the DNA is TGCGCCAGCAGCTTGTCTCCTCAGCGCGATGGCTACACCTTC. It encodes CASSLSPQRDGYTF.

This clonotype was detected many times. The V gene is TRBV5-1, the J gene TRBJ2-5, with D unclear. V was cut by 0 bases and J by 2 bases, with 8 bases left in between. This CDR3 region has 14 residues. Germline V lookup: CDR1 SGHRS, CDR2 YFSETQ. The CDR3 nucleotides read TGCGCCAGCAGCTTGGACAGAAATCAAGAGACCCAGTACTTC. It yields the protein CASSLDRNQETQYF.

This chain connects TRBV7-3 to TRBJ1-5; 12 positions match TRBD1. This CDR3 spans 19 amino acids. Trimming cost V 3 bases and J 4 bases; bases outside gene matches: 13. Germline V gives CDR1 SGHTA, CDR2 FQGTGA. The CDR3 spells CASSLRDRGRALVNQPQHF. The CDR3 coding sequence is TGTGCCAGCAGCTTGAGGGACAGGGGGCGCGCCCTTGTAAATCAGCCCCAGCATTTT.

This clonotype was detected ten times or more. The CDR3 DNA reads TGTGCCAGCCGAGGGGAACCCCAAGAGACCCAGTACTTC. Translation gives CASRGEPQETQYF. The chain carries TRBV2 and TRBJ2-5; either TRBD1 or TRBD2 may fit D (5 bases each). Looked up from germline, CDR1 is SNHLY and CDR2 is FYNNEI. The V end was cut by 8 bases, the J end by 1 base, with 11 bases between. The CDR3 has 13 residues.

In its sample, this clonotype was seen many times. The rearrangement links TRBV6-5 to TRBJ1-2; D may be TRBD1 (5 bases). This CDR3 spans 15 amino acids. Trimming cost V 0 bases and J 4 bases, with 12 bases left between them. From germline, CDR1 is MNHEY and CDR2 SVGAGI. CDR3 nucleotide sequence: TGTGCCAGCAGTTACTCGGGACGGAATTCCTATGGCTACACCTTC. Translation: CASSYSGRNSYGYTF.

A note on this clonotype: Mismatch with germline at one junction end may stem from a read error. CDR3 nucleotides: TGTGCCAGCAGTTTGGGGCAGGTCTCCTACTCTGGGGCCAACGGCCTGACTTTC. Translating gives CASSLGQVSYSGANGLTF. This chain connects TRBV2 to TRBJ2-6; D is perhaps TRBD1 (5 bases). There are 18 residues in the CDR3. Germline V gives CDR1 SNHLY, CDR2 FYNNEI.

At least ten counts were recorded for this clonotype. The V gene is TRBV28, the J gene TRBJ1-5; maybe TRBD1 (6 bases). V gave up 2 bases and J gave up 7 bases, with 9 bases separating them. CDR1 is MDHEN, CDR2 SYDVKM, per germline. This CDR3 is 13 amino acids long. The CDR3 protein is CASSLLGGQPQHF. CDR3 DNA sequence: TGTGCCAGCAGTTTACTCGGGGGCCAGCCCCAGCATTTT. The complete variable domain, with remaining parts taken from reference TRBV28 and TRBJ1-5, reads DVKVTQSSRYLVKRTGEKVFLECVQDMDHENMFWYRQDPGLGLRLIYFSYDVKMKEKGDIPEGYSVSREKKERFSLILESASTNQTSMYLCASSLLGGQPQHFGDGTRLSIL.

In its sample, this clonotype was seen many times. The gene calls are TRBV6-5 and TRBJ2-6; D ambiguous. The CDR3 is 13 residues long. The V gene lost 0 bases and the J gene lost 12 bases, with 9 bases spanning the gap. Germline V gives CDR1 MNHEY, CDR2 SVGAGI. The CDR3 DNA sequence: TGTGCCAGCAGTTACTCGATTCGGACCGTCCTGACTTTC. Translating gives CASSYSIRTVLTF.

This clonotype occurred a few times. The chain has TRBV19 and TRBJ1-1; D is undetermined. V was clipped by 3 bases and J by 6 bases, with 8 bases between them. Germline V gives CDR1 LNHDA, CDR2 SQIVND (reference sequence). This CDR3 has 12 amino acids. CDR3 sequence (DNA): TGTGCCAGTAGTATTAGTCAAGCTGAAGCTTTCTTT. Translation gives CASSISQAEAFF.

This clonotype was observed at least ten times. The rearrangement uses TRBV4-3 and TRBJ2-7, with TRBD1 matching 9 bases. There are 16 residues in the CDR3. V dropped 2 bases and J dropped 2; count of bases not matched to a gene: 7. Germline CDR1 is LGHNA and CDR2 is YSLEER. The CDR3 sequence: CASSQNPGQGAYEQYF. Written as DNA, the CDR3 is TGCGCCAGCAGCCAAAACCCGGGACAGGGAGCCTACGAGCAGTACTTC.

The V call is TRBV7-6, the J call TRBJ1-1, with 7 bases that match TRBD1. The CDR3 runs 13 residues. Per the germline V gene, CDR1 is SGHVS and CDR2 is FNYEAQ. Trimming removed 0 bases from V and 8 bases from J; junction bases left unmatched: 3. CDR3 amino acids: CASSLAWTGEAFF. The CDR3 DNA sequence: TGTGCCAGCAGCTTAGCATGGACAGGAGAAGCTTTCTTT.

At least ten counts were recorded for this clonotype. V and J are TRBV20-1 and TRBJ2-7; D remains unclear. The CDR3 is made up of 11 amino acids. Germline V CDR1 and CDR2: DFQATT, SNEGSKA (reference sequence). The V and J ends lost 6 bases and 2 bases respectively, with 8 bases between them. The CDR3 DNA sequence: TGCAGTGCGCGAGTACCCTACGAGCAGTACTTC. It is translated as CSARVPYEQYF.

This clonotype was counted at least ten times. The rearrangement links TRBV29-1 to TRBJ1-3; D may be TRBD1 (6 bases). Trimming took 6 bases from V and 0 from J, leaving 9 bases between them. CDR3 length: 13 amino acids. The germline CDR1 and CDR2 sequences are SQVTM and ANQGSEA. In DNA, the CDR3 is TGCAGCGTCACAGGGAGCTCTGGAAACACCATATATTTT. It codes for CSVTGSSGNTIYF. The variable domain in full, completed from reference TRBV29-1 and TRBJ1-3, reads SAVISQKPSRDICQRGTSLTIQCQVDSQVTMMFWYRQQPGQSLTLIATANQGSEATYESGFVIDKFPISRPNLTFSTLTVSNMSPEDSSIYLCSVTGSSGNTIYFGEGSWLTVV.

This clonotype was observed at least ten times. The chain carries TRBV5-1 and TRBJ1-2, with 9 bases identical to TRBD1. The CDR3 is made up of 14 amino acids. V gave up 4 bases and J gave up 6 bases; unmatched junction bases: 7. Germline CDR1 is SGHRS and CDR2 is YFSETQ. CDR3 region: CASSVTGGWDGYTF. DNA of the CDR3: TGCGCCAGCAGCGTGACAGGGGGATGGGATGGCTACACCTTC. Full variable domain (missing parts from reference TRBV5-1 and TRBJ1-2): KAGVTQTPRYLIKTRGQQVTLSCSPISGHRSVSWYQQTPGQGLQFLFEYFSETQRNKGNFPGRFSGRQFSNSRSEMNVSTLELGDSALYLCASSVTGGWDGYTFGSGTRLTVV.

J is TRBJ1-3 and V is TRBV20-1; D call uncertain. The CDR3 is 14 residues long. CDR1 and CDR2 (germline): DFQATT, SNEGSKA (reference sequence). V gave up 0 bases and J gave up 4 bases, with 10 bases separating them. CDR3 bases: TGCAGTGCTAGAGATCCCCGGGCCGGAAACACCATATATTTT. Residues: CSARDPRAGNTIYF.

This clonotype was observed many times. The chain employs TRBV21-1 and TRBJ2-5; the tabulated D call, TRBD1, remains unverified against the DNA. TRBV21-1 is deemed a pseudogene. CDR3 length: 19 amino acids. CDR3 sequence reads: CASSSNLFTGRQEGETQYF. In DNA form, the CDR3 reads TGTGCCAGCAGCTCAAATCTCTTTACAGGGAGGCAGGAGGGGGAGACCCAGTACTTC.

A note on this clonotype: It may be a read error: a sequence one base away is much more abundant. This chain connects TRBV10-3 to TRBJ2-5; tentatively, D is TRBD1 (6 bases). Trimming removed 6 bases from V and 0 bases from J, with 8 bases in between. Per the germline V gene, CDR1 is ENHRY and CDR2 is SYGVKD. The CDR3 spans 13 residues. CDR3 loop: CAIRDSNQETQYF. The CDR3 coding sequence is TGTGCCATCAGGGACAGCAACCAAGAGACCCAGTACTTC.

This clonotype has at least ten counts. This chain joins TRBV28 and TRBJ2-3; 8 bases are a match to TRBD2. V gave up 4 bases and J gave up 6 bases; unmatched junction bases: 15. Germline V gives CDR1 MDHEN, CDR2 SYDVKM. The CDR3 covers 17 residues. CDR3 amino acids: CASSSSGRTTGGDTQYF. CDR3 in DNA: TGTGCCAGCAGTTCCTCGGGACGGACTACGGGGGGGGATACGCAGTATTTT.

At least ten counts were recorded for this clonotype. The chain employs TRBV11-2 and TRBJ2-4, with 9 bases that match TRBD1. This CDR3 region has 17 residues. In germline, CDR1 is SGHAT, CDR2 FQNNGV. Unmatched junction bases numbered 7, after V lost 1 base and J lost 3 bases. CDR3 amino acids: CASSLVGRQGVKNIQYF. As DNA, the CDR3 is TGTGCCAGCAGCTTAGTAGGTAGACAGGGGGTCAAAAACATTCAGTACTTC.

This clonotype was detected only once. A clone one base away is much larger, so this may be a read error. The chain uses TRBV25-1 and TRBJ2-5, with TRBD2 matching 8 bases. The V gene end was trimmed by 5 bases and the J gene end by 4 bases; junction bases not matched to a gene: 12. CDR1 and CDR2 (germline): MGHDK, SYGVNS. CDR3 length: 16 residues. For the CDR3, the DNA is TGTGCCAGCAGTCCAGGGACTAGAGGGAGATCAGAGACCCAGTACTTC. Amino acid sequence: CASSPGTRGRSETQYF.

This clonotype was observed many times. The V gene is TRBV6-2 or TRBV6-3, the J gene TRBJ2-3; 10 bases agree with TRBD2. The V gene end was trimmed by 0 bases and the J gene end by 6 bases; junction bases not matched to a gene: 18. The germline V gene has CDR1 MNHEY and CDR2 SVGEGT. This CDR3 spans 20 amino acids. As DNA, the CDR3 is TGTGCCAGCAGTTACTCGATAGCCCCCGAACTAGCGGGGCCTGGGGATACGCAGTATTTT. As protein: CASSYSIAPELAGPGDTQYF.

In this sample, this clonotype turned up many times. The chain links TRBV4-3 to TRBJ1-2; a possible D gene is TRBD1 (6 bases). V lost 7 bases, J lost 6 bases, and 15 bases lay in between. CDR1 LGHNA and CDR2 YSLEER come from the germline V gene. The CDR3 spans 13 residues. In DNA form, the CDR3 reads TGCGCCAGCACCCTAAGTGGGGGCCATGGCTACACCTTC. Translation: CASTLSGGHGYTF.

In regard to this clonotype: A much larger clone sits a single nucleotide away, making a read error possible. The DNA of the CDR3 is TGCTGTGCTAGGCGAGCGGGCCCCCAAGTCGACGGGGAGCTGTTTTTT. Amino acids: CCARRAGPQVDGELFF. The chain couples TRBV20-1 to TRBJ2-2; a possible D gene is TRBD2 (6 bases). This CDR3 has 16 residues. Looked up from germline, CDR1 is DFQATT and CDR2 is SNEGSKA (reference sequence).

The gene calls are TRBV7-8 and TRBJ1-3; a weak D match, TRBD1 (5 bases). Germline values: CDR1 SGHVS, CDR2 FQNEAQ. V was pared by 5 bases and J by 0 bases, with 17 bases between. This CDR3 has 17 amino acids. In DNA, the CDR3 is TGTGCCAGCAGCCCTCGAATGACAGTGAACTCTGGAAACACCATATATTTT. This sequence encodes CASSPRMTVNSGNTIYF. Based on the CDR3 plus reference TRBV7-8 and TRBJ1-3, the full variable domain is GAGVSQSPRYKVAKRGQDVALRCDPISGHVSLFWYQQALGQGPEFLTYFQNEAQLDKSGLPSDRFFAERPEGSVSTLKIQRTQQEDSAVYLCASSPRMTVNSGNTIYFGEGSWLTVV.

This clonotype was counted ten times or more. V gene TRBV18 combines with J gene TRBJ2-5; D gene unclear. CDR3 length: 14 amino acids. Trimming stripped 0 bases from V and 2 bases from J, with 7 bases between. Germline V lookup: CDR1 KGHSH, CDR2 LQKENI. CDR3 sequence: CASSPPVQQETQYF. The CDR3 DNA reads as TGTGCCAGCTCACCACCGGTGCAGCAAGAGACCCAGTACTTC.

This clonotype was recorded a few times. The CDR3 DNA reads TGTGCCAGCAGCGTAGGTGGGCTCTCTGGAAACACCATATATTTT. Translation: CASSVGGLSGNTIYF. The chain couples TRBV9 to TRBJ1-3, with D uncertain. The V end lost 0 bases, the J end lost 0 bases, and 7 bases lay between the germline ends. Germline V CDR1 and CDR2: SGDLS, YYNGEE. The CDR3 contains 15 residues.

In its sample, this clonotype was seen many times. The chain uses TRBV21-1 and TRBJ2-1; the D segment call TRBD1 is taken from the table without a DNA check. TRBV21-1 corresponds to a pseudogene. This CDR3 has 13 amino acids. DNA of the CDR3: TGTGCCAGCAGCAAATTGGGGGGTGGGGAGCAGTTCTTC. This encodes CASSKLGGGEQFF.

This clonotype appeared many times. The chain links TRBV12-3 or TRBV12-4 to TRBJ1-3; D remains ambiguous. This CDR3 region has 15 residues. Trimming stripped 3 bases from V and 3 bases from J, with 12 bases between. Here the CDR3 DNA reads TGTGCCAGCAGTTTGGCCCGGGCCCGTGGAAACACCATATATTTT. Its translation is CASSLARARGNTIYF.